This T cell receptor (beta chain) originates from a study of T cell responses to AZD1222 COVID-19 vaccine. Sequencing used immunoSEQ multiplex PCR; TCRdb keeps in-frame clones, though not all of them. The table has 100,000 to 150,000 clones, less than 90% seen once. This clone has a single count. The germline V gene has CDR1 LNHNV and CDR2 YYDKDF (reference sequence). Trimming removed 1 base at V and 1 base at J, with 7 bases between. This CDR3 comprises 14 residues. This clonotype was obtained from an adult in good health. The sample here was peripheral blood, taken on day 0 of AZD1222 vaccination. The chain employs TRBV15 and TRBJ1-1; D uncertain. The CDR3 loop reads CATSRGLGNTEAFF. CDR3 sequence (DNA): TGTGCCACCAGCAGAGGACTGGGGAACACTGAAGCTTTCTTT.